The 23 T cell receptor beta chains given below trace back to one sample, sequenced in a study of T cell responses to AZD1222 COVID-19 vaccine. Here immunoSEQ multiplex PCR was the method, and the copy in TCRdb shows in-frame clones only, minus some. The repertoire holds some 120,000 clones, with about 88% as singletons. The specimen was peripheral blood, collected on day 0 of MenACWY control vaccination. All receptors come from an adult in good health.

V gene TRBV6-5 combines with J gene TRBJ1-1, with a tentative D call TRBD1 (5 bases). V was pared by 0 bases and J by 6 bases, with 17 bases between. The CDR3 has 16 amino acids. In germline, CDR1 is MNHEY, CDR2 SVGAGI. The CDR3 nucleotides are TGTGCCAGCAGTTACTCCGCAGGGCGGGAATTCTCTGAAGCTTTCTTT. It codes for CASSYSAGREFSEAFF.

The V gene is TRBV5-1, the J gene TRBJ2-3; 10 bases map to TRBD1. Germline trimming cut 6 bases from V and 0 bases from J; bases unmatched to any gene: 10. The germline CDR1 and CDR2 sequences are SGHRS and YFSETQ. The CDR3 has 17 amino acids. The CDR3 bases are TGCGCCAGCAAAAGGGACAGGGGACTACCTAGCACAGATACGCAGTATTTT. This encodes CASKRDRGLPSTDTQYF.

This clone has just one count. Other DNA sequences of this sample code for an identical CDR3. The V and J genes are TRBV5-5 and TRBJ2-7, with unresolved D. The V end lost 0 bases, the J end lost 2 bases, and 0 bases lay between the germline ends. Looked up from germline, CDR1 is SGHKS and CDR2 is YYEKEE (reference sequence). The CDR3 has 11 amino acids. CDR3 bases: TGTGCCAGCAGCTTGGCCTACGAGCAGTACTTC. This translates into CASSLAYEQYF.

The genes are TRBV6-5 and TRBJ1-6; perhaps TRBD1 as D (5 bases). The CDR3 is 14 amino acids. Germline lookup yields CDR1 MNHEY and CDR2 SVGAGI. V was shortened by 5 bases and J by 7 bases, with 12 bases between the two germline ends. The CDR3 DNA reads TGTGCCAGCAGTAAACCGACAGAAAATTCACCCCTCCACTTT. This codes for CASSKPTENSPLHF.

The rearrangement links TRBV28 to TRBJ1-5, with TRBD1 matching over 9 bases. CDR3 length: 14 residues. The ends lost 5 bases at V and 5 bases at J; junction bases unmatched: 4. CDR1 and CDR2 (germline): MDHEN, SYDVKM. In nucleotides, the CDR3 is TGTGCCAGCAGTCAACAGGGGGCCTATCAGCCCCAGCATTTT. This translates into CASSQQGAYQPQHF.

The V and J genes are TRBV5-6 and TRBJ1-5; possibly TRBD1 for D (5 bases). The CDR3 is 17 residues long. Germline V gene lookup returns CDR1 SGHDT and CDR2 YYEEEE. Deletions cut 2 bases from V and 1 base from J, with 16 bases between. CDR3 protein: CASSFNQGGLSNQPQHF. The CDR3, as DNA: TGTGCCAGCAGCTTTAACCAGGGCGGGTTGAGCAATCAGCCCCAGCATTTT.

The chain employs TRBV5-1 and TRBJ2-4; TRBD2 might be the D (6 bases). Germline V gene sequence: CDR1 SGHRS, CDR2 YFSETQ. Trimming removed 4 bases at V and 7 bases at J, with 18 bases between. This CDR3 is 15 amino acids long. Written as DNA, the CDR3 is TGCGCCAGCAGCCCATTAGGGGCGGAGGGGAACATTCAGTACTTC. Translated: CASSPLGAEGNIQYF.

The chain links TRBV2 to TRBJ1-2; unclear D gene. CDR1 SNHLY and CDR2 FYNNEI come from the germline V gene. The CDR3 spans 12 residues. Trimming stripped 6 bases from V and 8 bases from J, with 13 bases between. CDR3 region: CASRPDWNGYTF. CDR3 nucleotide sequence: TGTGCCAGCAGACCGGACTGGAACGGCTACACCTTC.

The rearrangement joins TRBV21-1 to TRBJ2-7; the DNA was not compared with TRBD1, the D call given in the table. TRBV21-1 is given as a pseudogene. This CDR3 is built from 18 residues. CDR3 DNA: TGTGCCAGCAGCAAAGTGGGAACAGGGCAAATCACAACCTACGAGCAGTACTTC. Translating gives CASSKVGTGQITTYEQYF.

The CDR3, as DNA: TGCGCCAGCAGTGAAATGACAGAGAGATTAGCCAAAAACATTCAGTACTTC. Translated: CASSEMTERLAKNIQYF. The chain recombines TRBV10-1 with TRBJ2-4; D is possibly TRBD1 (5 bases). V lost 3 bases and J lost 0, with 15 bases in between. Looked up from germline, CDR1 is WNHNN and CDR2 is SYGVQD (reference sequence). The CDR3 spans 17 residues.

This chain joins TRBV6-5 and TRBJ2-7; a possible D gene is TRBD1 (6 bases). V was shortened by 9 bases and J by 2 bases, with 11 bases between the two germline ends. Germline V gene lookup returns CDR1 MNHEY and CDR2 SVGAGI. The CDR3 is 12 residues long. The CDR3 DNA sequence: TGTGCCAGTGGGAACAGGGCCTACGAGCAGTACTTC. It is translated as CASGNRAYEQYF.

This chain links TRBV30 with TRBJ2-7, with TRBD2 matching 8 bases. This CDR3 contains 16 residues. Germline trimming cut 2 bases from V and 6 bases from J; bases unmatched to any gene: 15. CDR1 GTSNPN and CDR2 SVGIG come from the germline V gene (reference sequence). The CDR3 is CAWSRGRTSQIGEQYF. CDR3 DNA sequence: TGTGCCTGGAGTAGGGGTCGGACTAGCCAAATCGGCGAGCAGTACTTC.

This clone was counted a single time. The rearrangement uses TRBV3-1 (or the pseudogene TRBV3-2) and TRBJ1-2; D gene ambiguous. The germline V and J ends were trimmed by 4 bases and 4 bases, with 16 bases remaining between them. In germline, CDR1 is LGHDT, CDR2 YNNKEL (reference sequence). The CDR3 covers 15 residues. CDR3 in DNA: TGTGCCAGCAGCCCTCTAGGAGGGAGTGGCTATGGCTACACCTTC. Translation gives CASSPLGGSGYGYTF.

The V gene is TRBV19, the J gene TRBJ1-6; TRBD1 is a possible D gene (6 bases). The CDR3 is made up of 15 amino acids. Trimming took 5 bases from V and 3 from J, leaving 11 bases between them. CDR1 and CDR2 (germline): LNHDA, SQIVND (reference sequence). The CDR3 loop reads CASSRQVFYNSPLHF. CDR3 DNA sequence: TGTGCCAGTAGTCGACAGGTTTTCTATAATTCACCCCTCCACTTT.

Notes on this clone: Other DNA sequences of this sample code for an identical CDR3. The chain joins TRBV5-1 to TRBJ1-1; D is perhaps TRBD1 (6 bases). The CDR3 sequence is 14 residues long. The germline V and J ends were trimmed by 0 bases and 1 base, with 7 bases remaining between them. Germline V gene data show CDR1 as SGHRS and CDR2 as YFSETQ. CDR3 DNA: TGCGCCAGCAGCTTGGGGGGGCAGAACACTGAAGCTTTCTTT. Amino acid sequence: CASSLGGQNTEAFF.

This chain uses TRBV9 with TRBJ1-6; D gene ambiguous. V was clipped by 2 bases and J by 7 bases, with 4 bases between them. CDR1 and CDR2 from the germline V gene are SGDLS and YYNGEE. The CDR3 loop spans 12 amino acids. CDR3: CASSVGNSPLHF. CDR3 nucleotide sequence: TGTGCCAGCAGCGTGGGGAATTCACCCCTCCACTTT.

The gene calls are TRBV7-8 and TRBJ2-7; D unresolved. CDR3 length equals 12 residues. V was clipped by 4 bases and J by 1 base, with 5 bases between them. Germline-derived CDR1 and CDR2 are SGHVS and FQNEAQ. The CDR3 DNA reads as TGTGCCAGCAGCTACGGATCCTACGAGCAGTACTTC. Its protein is CASSYGSYEQYF.

The genes are TRBV4-1 and TRBJ1-2; D may be TRBD1 (6 bases). Germline assignment: CDR1 MGHRA and CDR2 YSYEKL. The CDR3 totals 16 residues. The ends were cut back, 10 bases at V and 6 bases at J, with 27 bases in the middle. For the CDR3, the DNA is TGCGCCACCTCGGGTTTATTGGGACAACGAAACGATGGCTACACCTTC. Translated: CATSGLLGQRNDGYTF.

The chain is built from TRBV7-9 and TRBJ1-5; D uncertain. Germline V gene lookup returns CDR1 SEHNR and CDR2 FQNEAQ (reference sequence). V was pared by 1 base and J by 1 base, with 17 bases between. The CDR3 loop spans 18 amino acids. The CDR3 here is CASSLVRGPARSNQPQHF. For the CDR3, the DNA is TGTGCCAGCAGCTTAGTGCGCGGACCCGCGAGGAGCAATCAGCCCCAGCATTTT.

V usage is TRBV15 and J usage is TRBJ2-7, with 7 bases that match TRBD1. Germline CDR1 reads LNHNV; CDR2 reads YYDKDF (reference sequence). The CDR3 sequence is 15 residues long. Trimming at V came to 4 bases and at J to 2 bases, leaving 8 bases not matched to a gene. CDR3 sequence (DNA): TGTGCCACCAGCACAACGGCGACAGGGCCCTACGAGCAGTACTTC. Translating gives CATSTTATGPYEQYF. Based on the CDR3 plus reference TRBV15 and TRBJ2-7, the full variable domain is DAMVIQNPRYQVTQFGKPVTLSCSQTLNHNVMYWYQQKSSQAPKLLFHYYDKDFNNEADTPDNFQSRRPNTSFCFLDIRSPGLGDTAMYLCATSTTATGPYEQYFGPGTRLTVT.

J is TRBJ2-4 and V is TRBV28; the D call may be TRBD1 or TRBD2 (5 bases each). This CDR3 is built from 17 residues. The germline V gene encodes CDR1 MDHEN and CDR2 SYDVKM. V was pared by 3 bases and J by 0 bases, with 15 bases between. The CDR3 reads CASSFTGTGRAKNIQYF. The CDR3 nucleotides are TGTGCCAGCAGTTTCACGGGGACCGGCAGAGCCAAAAACATTCAGTACTTC.

The CDR3 protein is CASSYSGGNEQYF. In DNA form, the CDR3 reads TGTGCCAGCAGTTACTCAGGGGGGAACGAGCAGTACTTC. V is TRBV6-5 and J is TRBJ2-7, with D possibly called TRBD1 or TRBD2 (6 bases each). V was shortened by 0 bases and J by 5 bases, with 8 bases between the two germline ends. This CDR3 contains 13 residues. The germline V gene has CDR1 MNHEY and CDR2 SVGAGI.

This clone has more than one count but fewer than ten. The genes are TRBV7-6 and TRBJ1-5; no clear D. The CDR3 is made up of 13 amino acids. Germline-derived CDR1 and CDR2 are SGHVS and FNYEAQ. Trimming took off 5 bases at V and 6 bases at J, with 11 bases between the two ends. Here the CDR3 reads CASSPSPGQPQHF. For the CDR3, the DNA is TGTGCCAGCAGCCCGTCCCCGGGTCAGCCCCAGCATTTT.